Listed below are T cell receptor beta chains from one sample, sequenced in a study of CD8+ T cells in alopecia areata. TCRdb's copy holds only in-frame clones and misses some; the assay was immunoSEQ multiplex PCR. The data contain some 200,000 clones, about three fifths of them seen just once; the ten biggest clones take up roughly 12%. Material: CD8+ T cells sorted from blood, obtained at week 24, from a patient treated with tofacitinib. The receptors were gathered from a human donor with alopecia areata. Both conserved end residues are part of each CDR3. D genes are given only for firm matches. Clone size is stated in some rows and not others, as once, few, many or a class when expanded.

V	J	D	size	CDR3	DNA
TRBV30	TRBJ2-7	TRBD2	few	CAWTSGYEQYF	TGTGCCTGGACTAGCGGTTACGAGCAGTACTTC
TRBV7-9	TRBJ2-7	NA	NA	CASSLGRGDYEQYF	TGTGCCAGCAGCTTAGGTAGGGGGGACTACGAGCAGTACTTC
TRBV14	TRBJ2-7	NA	NA	CASSQVSWDEQYF	TGTGCCAGCAGCCAAGTCTCCTGGGACGAGCAGTACTTC
TRBV5-1	TRBJ2-1	TRBD2	NA	CASTFGGNEQFF	TGCGCCAGTACTTTCGGGGGGAATGAGCAGTTCTTC
TRBV13	TRBJ2-3	NA	NA	CAQSESRESTDTQYF	TGTGCCCAGAGTGAGTCCCGGGAGAGCACAGATACGCAGTATTTT
TRBV30	TRBJ1-2	NA	NA	CAWGTGGGGAYGYTF	TGTGCCTGGGGAACAGGAGGGGGAGGGGCCTATGGCTACACCTTC
TRBV10-3	TRBJ2-5	TRBD2	NA	CAIGSSGGPTETQYF	TGTGCCATCGGTAGTAGCGGGGGGCCAACGGAGACCCAGTACTTC
TRBV29-1	TRBJ1-1	NA	NA	CSVFRSTEAFF	TGCAGCGTTTTCCGGAGCACTGAAGCTTTCTTT
TRBV29-1	TRBJ2-7	TRBD1	few	CSVPGTESYEQYF	TGCAGCGTTCCCGGGACAGAGTCCTACGAGCAGTACTTC
TRBV9	TRBJ2-2	NA	NA	CATMGGLNTGELFF	TGTGCCACCATGGGGGGACTCAACACCGGGGAGCTGTTTTTT
TRBV7-8	TRBJ2-1	NA	NA	CASSLADDGGRNEQFF	TGTGCCAGCAGCTTAGCGGATGACGGGGGCCGTAATGAGCAGTTCTTC
TRBV13	TRBJ2-1	TRBD1	NA	CASSVQGAQVYEQFF	TGTGCCAGCAGCGTACAGGGGGCGCAGGTTTATGAGCAGTTCTTC
TRBV2	TRBJ2-3	NA	NA	CASFMNTQYF	TGTGCCAGCTTCATGAATACGCAGTATTTT